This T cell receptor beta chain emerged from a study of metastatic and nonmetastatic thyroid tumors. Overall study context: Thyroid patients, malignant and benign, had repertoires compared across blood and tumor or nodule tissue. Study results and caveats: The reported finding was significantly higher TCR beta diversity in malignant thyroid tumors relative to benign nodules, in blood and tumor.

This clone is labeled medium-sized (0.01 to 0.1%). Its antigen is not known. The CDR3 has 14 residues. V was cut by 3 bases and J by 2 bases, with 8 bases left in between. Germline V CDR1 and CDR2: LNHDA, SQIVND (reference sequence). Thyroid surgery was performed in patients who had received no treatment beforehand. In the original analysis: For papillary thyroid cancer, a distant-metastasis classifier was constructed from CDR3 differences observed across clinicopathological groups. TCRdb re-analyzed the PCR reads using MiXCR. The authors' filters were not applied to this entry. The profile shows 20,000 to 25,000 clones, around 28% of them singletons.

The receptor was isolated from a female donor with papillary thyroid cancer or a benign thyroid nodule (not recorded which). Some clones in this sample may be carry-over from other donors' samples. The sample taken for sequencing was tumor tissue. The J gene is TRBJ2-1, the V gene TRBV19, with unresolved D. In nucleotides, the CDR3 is TGTGCCAGTAGTATCCCGGCAGCCTACAATGAGCAGTTCTTC. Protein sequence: CASSIPAAYNEQFF.